The 26 T cell receptor beta chains presented below share a single source sample, sequenced in a study of molecular identifiers for immune sequencing clone quantification. A single record per CDR3 protein comes from TCRdb applying MiXCR to the PCR reads. The sample lists under 600,000 distinct CDR3 sequences, 20% to 25% seen once, with about 0.8% in the top ten. Sequencing input: naive CD8+ T cells from blood, with Jurkat cell RNA spiked in. Subset indicated: FACS-sorted CD8+CD4-CCR7+CD45RA+ naive T cells. These receptors were obtained from a human donor in good health. Some libraries in this study had Jurkat cell RNA spiked in.

This clonotype was seen more than once but under ten times. The chain is built from TRBV27 and TRBJ1-1; TRBD1 might be the D (5 bases). Trimming pared 7 bases from V and 1 base from J, leaving 16 bases between. The CDR3 totals 15 residues. Germline loops: CDR1 MNHEY, CDR2 SMNVEV (reference sequence). The CDR3, as DNA: TGTGCCAGCACCTCCCGTCGACAGCCGAACACTGAAGCTTTCTTT. Translation: CASTSRRQPNTEAFF.

This clonotype has a handful of counts. The rearrangement joins TRBV27 to TRBJ2-3; D may be TRBD1 (5 bases). The CDR3 totals 15 residues. V lost 8 bases and J lost 3, with 18 bases in between. Germline lookup yields CDR1 MNHEY and CDR2 SMNVEV (reference sequence). The CDR3 spells CASASRVGMTDTQYF. CDR3 coding DNA: TGTGCCAGCGCCAGCAGGGTGGGGATGACAGATACGCAGTATTTT.

This clonotype showed up just a few times. This chain joins TRBV19 and TRBJ2-6; TRBD2 agrees at 7 bases. The J segment lost 4 bases and the V segment lost 7 bases, leaving 4 bases of the junction unmatched. CDR1 and CDR2 from the germline V gene are LNHDA and SQIVND (reference sequence). The CDR3 has 14 residues. CDR3 DNA: TGTGCCAGTACCACCGGGGGGGGGGCCAACGTCCTGACTTTC. Residues: CASTTGGGANVLTF.

At least ten counts were recorded for this clonotype. This rearrangement joins TRBV2 to TRBJ2-3; D gene unclear. Trimming cost V 5 bases and J 2 bases, with 8 bases left between them. This CDR3 is built from 13 residues. CDR1 and CDR2 from the germline V gene are SNHLY and FYNNEI. The CDR3 protein is CASSRRSTDTQYF. DNA of the CDR3: TGTGCCAGCAGTCGCAGGTCCACAGATACGCAGTATTTT.

This clonotype was found many times. This rearrangement joins TRBV5-1 to TRBJ2-7; TRBD1 matches at 8 bases. Germline loops: CDR1 SGHRS, CDR2 YFSETQ. The CDR3 has 13 amino acids. Losses at the gene ends were 4 bases for V and 3 bases for J; bases not matched to a gene: 3. The CDR3 DNA is TGCGCCAGCAGCCCGACAGGGGTCTACGAGCAGTACTTC. Its protein product is CASSPTGVYEQYF.

This clonotype has a handful of counts. This chain links TRBV14 with TRBJ2-7; 13 bases agree with TRBD2. V trimming: 0 bases; J trimming: 0 bases; junction bases outside the gene matches: 2. The CDR3 totals 17 residues. Per germline, CDR1 SGHDN and CDR2 FVKESK. CDR3: CASSQEWTSGSSYEQYF. The CDR3 bases are TGTGCCAGCAGCCAAGAGTGGACTAGCGGGAGCTCCTACGAGCAGTACTTC.

This clonotype was recorded a few times. J is TRBJ1-6 and V is TRBV10-2, with 10 bases aligning to TRBD1. V lost 6 bases, J lost 9 bases, and 5 bases stayed unmatched. The CDR3 contains 14 residues. The germline V gene encodes CDR1 WSHSY and CDR2 SAAADI. For the CDR3, the DNA is TGCGCCAGCAGGCCGGGACAGGGGATTTCACCCCTCCACTTT. Residues: CASRPGQGISPLHF.

The V gene is TRBV27, the J gene TRBJ2-7; D possibly corresponds to TRBD1 (6 bases). The V end was cut by 4 bases, the J end by 0 bases, with 13 bases between. The germline V gene has CDR1 MNHEY and CDR2 SMNVEV (reference sequence). The CDR3 is 15 amino acids. CDR3 nucleotides: TGTGCCAGCAGTTCAACAGGGTCCGGCTCCTACGAGCAGTACTTC. Translated: CASSSTGSGSYEQYF.

The chain couples TRBV3-1 to TRBJ2-7; TRBD1 matches at 7 bases. Losses at the gene ends were 4 bases for V and 7 bases for J; bases not matched to a gene: 13. Germline V lookup: CDR1 LGHDT, CDR2 YNNKEL (reference sequence). The CDR3 is made up of 15 amino acids. The CDR3 loop reads CASSPNRQGVYEQYF. The DNA of the CDR3 is TGTGCCAGCAGCCCTAACCGTCAGGGGGTATATGAGCAGTACTTC.

CDR3 protein: CASSEMMVDTQYF. DNA of the CDR3: TGTGCCAGCAGTGAAATGATGGTAGATACGCAGTATTTT. The J gene is TRBJ2-3, the V gene TRBV2; D is undetermined. The CDR3 covers 13 residues. V was clipped by 2 bases and J by 5 bases, with 8 bases between them. The germline CDR1 and CDR2 sequences are SNHLY and FYNNEI.

This clonotype was seen only a few times. This sequence joins TRBV20-1 and TRBJ1-2; no definite D call. The V and J ends lost 1 base and 2 bases respectively, with 8 bases between them. Germline-derived CDR1 and CDR2 are DFQATT and SNEGSKA (reference sequence). The CDR3 has 13 amino acids. The CDR3 protein is CSARAHYNYGYTF. The CDR3 DNA reads TGCAGTGCTAGAGCCCATTACAACTATGGCTACACCTTC.

This sequence joins TRBV5-6 and TRBJ2-7; no firm D call. CDR3 length: 14 amino acids. Germline loops: CDR1 SGHDT, CDR2 YYEEEE. Trimming stripped 1 base from V and 2 bases from J, with 10 bases between. The CDR3 spells CASSLHGNTYEQYF. The CDR3 DNA is TGTGCCAGCAGCTTGCATGGGAACACCTACGAGCAGTACTTC.

This clonotype was counted a few times. The chain links TRBV30 to TRBJ2-3, with a possible D match to TRBD1 (5 bases). This CDR3 contains 14 residues. Trimming shortened V by 2 bases and J by 5 bases, and 14 bases separated the two germline ends. CDR1 is GTSNPN, CDR2 SVGIG, per germline (reference sequence). CDR3 bases: TGTGCCTGGAGTCAGATCCTAGGGGAAGATACGCAGTATTTT. It yields the protein CAWSQILGEDTQYF.

With respect to this clonotype: Sequence at one end of the junction differs from germline and may be a read error. The chain combines TRBV15 with TRBJ1-1; D is undetermined. Germline assignment: CDR1 LNHNV and CDR2 YYDKDF (reference sequence). The CDR3 covers 16 residues. CDR3 protein: CASSRDRIGLNTEAFF. Written as DNA, the CDR3 is TGTGCCAGCAGCAGAGATAGGATAGGGTTGAACACTGAAGCTTTCTTT.

This clonotype was seen at least ten times. The CDR3 loop is CASSYSPSGRDYEQYF. Written as DNA, the CDR3 is TGTGCCAGCAGTTACTCACCTAGCGGGAGGGACTACGAGCAGTACTTC. This chain links TRBV6-5 with TRBJ2-7; 12 positions match TRBD2. This CDR3 comprises 16 residues. Germline CDR1 MNHEY, CDR2 SVGAGI. Germline trimming cut 0 bases from V and 3 bases from J; bases unmatched to any gene: 3.

Many counts were recorded for this clonotype. This chain connects TRBV3-1 to TRBJ1-5; D unresolved. Deletions cut 5 bases from V and 3 bases from J, with 8 bases between. In germline, CDR1 is LGHDT, CDR2 YNNKEL (reference sequence). The CDR3 covers 13 residues. This CDR3 is CASSASNNQPQHF. In nucleotides, the CDR3 is TGTGCCAGCAGCGCGAGTAACAATCAGCCCCAGCATTTT.

About this clonotype itself: Just one base apart from a much larger clone, this may be a read error. This CDR3 fails to terminate in the conserved phenylalanine or tryptophan, so it likely reflects a read error. This sequence joins TRBV7-9 and TRBJ2-7; D possibly corresponds to TRBD2 (6 bases). This CDR3 contains 15 residues. CDR1 and CDR2 (germline): SEHNR, FQNEAQ (reference sequence). Between the trimmed V and J ends, which lost 4 bases and 0 bases, there was a span of 13 bases. DNA for the CDR3: TGTGCCAGCAGCTCCCCGGGGGAGCGCTCCTACGAGCAGTACCTC. This codes for CASSSPGERSYEQYL.

The chain has TRBV20-1 and TRBJ2-7; D might be TRBD2 (6 bases). In germline, CDR1 is DFQATT, CDR2 SNEGSKA (reference sequence). Trimming took 0 bases from V and 2 from J, leaving 11 bases between them. The CDR3 is made up of 14 amino acids. The CDR3 DNA sequence: TGCAGTGCTAGAGAGAGTAGCGGTCCCTACGAGCAGTACTTC. It codes for CSARESSGPYEQYF.

This clonotype was counted between two and nine times. This chain joins TRBV7-2 and TRBJ2-7; the D is unclear. The CDR3 loop spans 16 amino acids. From germline, CDR1 is SGHTA and CDR2 FQGNSA. Trimming shortened V by 2 bases and J by 2 bases, and 16 bases separated the two germline ends. The chain's CDR3 is CASSLSDIPSPYEQYF. The CDR3, as DNA: TGTGCCAGCAGCTTATCCGACATTCCATCCCCCTACGAGCAGTACTTC. The full variable domain, rest sourced from reference TRBV7-2 and TRBJ2-7, is GAGVSQSPSNKVTEKGKDVELRCDPISGHTALYWYRQSLGQGLEFLIYFQGNSAPDKSGLPSDRFSAERTGGSVSTLTIQRTQQEDSAVYLCASSLSDIPSPYEQYFGPGTRLTVT.

This clonotype turned up a few times. The chain uses TRBV9 and TRBJ2-1, with D possibly matching TRBD2 (6 bases). The V gene lost 2 bases and the J gene lost 6 bases, with 15 bases spanning the gap. This CDR3 comprises 15 residues. CDR1 SGDLS and CDR2 YYNGEE come from the germline V gene. The CDR3 region is CASSVTGTQLNEQFF. The CDR3 DNA follows: TGTGCCAGCAGCGTTACCGGGACTCAACTCAATGAGCAGTTCTTC.

Turning to this clonotype: This may be a read error: a much more frequent sequence differs by one nucleotide. This chain links TRBV7-2 with TRBJ1-4; D not certain. The CDR3 contains 11 residues. CDR1 and CDR2 (germline): SGHTA, FQGNSA. The CDR3 sequence is CASSFGGKLVF. The CDR3 bases are TGTGCCAGCAGCTTTGGTGGAAAACTGGTTTTT. The variable domain in full, with the rest retrieved from reference TRBV7-2 and TRBJ1-4, is GAGVSQSPSNKVTEKGKDVELRCDPISGHTALYWYRQSLGQGLEFLIYFQGNSAPDKSGLPSDRFSAERTGGSVSTLTIQRTQQEDSAVYLCASSFGGKLVFGSGTQLSVL.

This clonotype came up many times. V gene TRBV3-1 combines with J gene TRBJ1-1, with TRBD1 identical over 7 bases. CDR3 length: 15 amino acids. Trimming removed 4 bases from V and 1 base from J; junction bases left unmatched: 6. Germline V gene sequence: CDR1 LGHDT, CDR2 YNNKEL (reference sequence). The DNA of the CDR3 is TGTGCCAGCAGCCCCCCCGGACAGGAGAACACTGAAGCTTTCTTT. Translation: CASSPPGQENTEAFF.

For this clonotype: The missing conserved phenylalanine or tryptophan at the end of this CDR3 makes a read error likely. The chain has TRBV29-1 and TRBJ2-1; perhaps TRBD2 as D (7 bases). V was cut by 3 bases and J by 4 bases, with 13 bases left in between. The CDR3 runs to 14 residues. The germline V gene has CDR1 SQVTM and CDR2 ANQGSEA. CDR3 loop: CSVDPGGPYNEQFL. The CDR3, as DNA: TGCAGCGTTGATCCGGGGGGCCCATACAATGAGCAGTTCCTC.

This clonotype showed up many times. V and J are TRBV4-3 and TRBJ2-1, with TRBD1 identical over 11 bases. V shed 2 bases, J shed 7 bases, and the junction held 10 bases outside the gene matches. There are 17 residues in the CDR3. In germline, CDR1 is LGHNA, CDR2 YSLEER. The CDR3 DNA sequence: TGCGCCAGCAGCCAACAGCGGGACAGGGGGACGGGGAATGAGCAGTTCTTC. It specifies CASSQQRDRGTGNEQFF.

The genes are TRBV30 and TRBJ1-6; 10 bases line up with TRBD1. The CDR3 length is 12 residues. CDR1 and CDR2 from the germline V gene are GTSNPN and SVGIG (reference sequence). With V trimmed by 5 bases and J by 14 bases, 6 bases remained unmatched. CDR3 amino acids: CAWDRTGGSLHF. CDR3 nucleotides: TGTGCCTGGGACCGGACAGGGGGATCCCTCCACTTT.

This clonotype was found many times. This chain joins TRBV27 and TRBJ2-7, with D tentatively TRBD2 (6 bases). V dropped 5 bases and J dropped 6 bases, with 14 bases sitting between them. The CDR3 consists of 13 residues. Per the germline V gene, CDR1 is MNHEY and CDR2 is SMNVEV (reference sequence). CDR3 residues: CASSQTGVSEQYF. DNA of the CDR3: TGTGCCAGCAGTCAAACGGGGGTAAGCGAGCAGTACTTC.